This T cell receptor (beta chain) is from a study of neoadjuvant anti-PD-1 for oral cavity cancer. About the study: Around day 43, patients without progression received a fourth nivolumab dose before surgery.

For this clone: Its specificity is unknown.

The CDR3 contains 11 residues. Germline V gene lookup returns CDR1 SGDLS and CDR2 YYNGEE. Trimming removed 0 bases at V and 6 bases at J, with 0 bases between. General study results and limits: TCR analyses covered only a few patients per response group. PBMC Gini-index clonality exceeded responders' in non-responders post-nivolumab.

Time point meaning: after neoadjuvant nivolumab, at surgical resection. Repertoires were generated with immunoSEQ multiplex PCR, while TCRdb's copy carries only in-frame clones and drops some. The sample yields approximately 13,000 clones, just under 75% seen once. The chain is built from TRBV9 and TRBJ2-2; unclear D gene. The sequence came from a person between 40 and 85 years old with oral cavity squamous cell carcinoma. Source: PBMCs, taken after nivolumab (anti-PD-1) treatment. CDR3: CASSVAGELFF. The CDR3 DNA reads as TGTGCCAGCAGCGTAGCCGGGGAGCTGTTTTTT.